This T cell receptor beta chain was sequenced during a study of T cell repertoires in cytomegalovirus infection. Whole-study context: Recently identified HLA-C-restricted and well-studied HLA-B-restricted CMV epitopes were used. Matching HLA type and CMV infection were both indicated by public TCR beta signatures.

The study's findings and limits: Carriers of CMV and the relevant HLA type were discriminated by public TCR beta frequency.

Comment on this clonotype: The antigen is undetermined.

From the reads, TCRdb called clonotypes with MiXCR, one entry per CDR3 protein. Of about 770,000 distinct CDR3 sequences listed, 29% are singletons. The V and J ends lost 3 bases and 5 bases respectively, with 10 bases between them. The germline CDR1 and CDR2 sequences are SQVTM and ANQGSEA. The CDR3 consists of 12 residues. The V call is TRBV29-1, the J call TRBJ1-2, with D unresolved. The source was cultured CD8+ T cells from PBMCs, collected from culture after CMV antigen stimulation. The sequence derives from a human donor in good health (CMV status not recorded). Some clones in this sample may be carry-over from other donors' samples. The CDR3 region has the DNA TGCAGCGTTGAGAGGCAGTTATATGGCTACACCTTC. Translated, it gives CSVERQLYGYTF.